The 15 T cell receptor beta chains listed next were all sequenced from one sample in a study of T-cell reconstitution after alpha-beta-depleted transplantation in children. Construction of the TCRbeta library involved unique molecular identifiers. TCRdb re-derived calls from the PCR reads in MiXCR, one entry per CDR3 protein. Among just over 950,000 distinct CDR3 sequences listed, less than 30% were seen once. This specimen was PBMCs, mostly from graft donor cells, taken 360 days after TCRalphabeta/CD19-depleted stem cell transplant. Receptor source: a boy under two years old who had a stem cell transplant for SCID, so the T cells may come from the graft donor.

This rearrangement joins TRBV11-2 to TRBJ2-1; TRBD2 agrees at 10 bases. Germline CDR1 and CDR2: SGHAT and FQNNGV. V lost 3 bases to trimming and J lost 0 bases; unmatched junction nucleotides: 5. The CDR3 is made up of 17 amino acids. The CDR3 coding sequence is TGTGCCAGCAGCTTTAATAGCGGGGGGACCTCCTACAATGAGCAGTTCTTC. It encodes CASSFNSGGTSYNEQFF.

The chain has TRBV5-1 and TRBJ2-6; D not certain. V was cut by 4 bases and J by 4 bases, with 9 bases left in between. CDR1 and CDR2 (germline): SGHRS, YFSETQ. CDR3 size: 14 residues. This CDR3 is CASSTREGANVLTF. The DNA for the CDR3 is TGCGCCAGCAGCACGAGAGAAGGGGCCAACGTCCTGACTTTC. Filled out from reference TRBV5-1 and TRBJ2-6, the complete variable domain reads KAGVTQTPRYLIKTRGQQVTLSCSPISGHRSVSWYQQTPGQGLQFLFEYFSETQRNKGNFPGRFSGRQFSNSRSEMNVSTLELGDSALYLCASSTREGANVLTFGAGSRLTVL.

This chain joins TRBV5-1 and TRBJ2-7; the D gene is possibly TRBD1 (6 bases). CDR3 length equals 16 residues. CDR1 is SGHRS and CDR2 is YFSETQ in the germline V gene. V dropped 3 bases and J dropped 0 bases, with 16 bases sitting between them. CDR3 residues: CASSSTRGIDSYEQYF. In DNA, the CDR3 is TGCGCCAGCAGCTCAACCAGGGGTATCGACTCCTACGAGCAGTACTTC.

The CDR3 loop reads CAIRGPSTDTQYF. In DNA, the CDR3 is TGTGCCATTAGGGGGCCTAGCACAGATACGCAGTATTTT. This chain links TRBV10-3 with TRBJ2-3, with 7 bases fitting TRBD1. The germline V gene encodes CDR1 ENHRY and CDR2 SYGVKD. V lost 9 bases, J lost 0 bases, and 3 bases stayed unmatched. The length of the CDR3 is 13 residues.

This clonotype has only a few counts. This chain joins TRBV6-1 and TRBJ1-1; D uncertain. CDR1 is MNHNS and CDR2 is SASEGT in the germline V gene. V was pared by 7 bases and J by 1 base, with 10 bases between. The CDR3 has 13 residues. The CDR3 DNA reads TGTGCCAGCACGTCCCTGCGGAACACTGAAGCTTTCTTT. It is translated as CASTSLRNTEAFF.

V gene TRBV6-2 or TRBV6-3 combines with J gene TRBJ2-1; 10 nucleotides agree with TRBD1. This CDR3 spans 18 amino acids. V gave up 7 bases and J gave up 8 bases; unmatched junction bases: 20. Germline CDR1 MNHEY, CDR2 SVGEGT. The CDR3 DNA is TGTGCCAGCAAACACCATCGATTGACAGGGGGCATCCACCATGAGCAGTTCTTC. Protein sequence: CASKHHRLTGGIHHEQFF.

V is TRBV12-3 or TRBV12-4 and J is TRBJ2-2; D might be TRBD1 or TRBD2, each matching 5 bases. Between the trimmed V and J ends, which lost 2 bases and 6 bases, there was a span of 13 bases. The CDR3 is 15 amino acids. DNA of the CDR3: TGTGCCAGCAGTTTATCCAACCGGGGACCCGGGGAGCTGTTTTTT. Translated, it gives CASSLSNRGPGELFF.

The V gene is TRBV20-1, the J gene TRBJ1-5; D not resolved. The V gene lost 6 bases and the J gene lost 0 bases, with 9 bases spanning the gap. The CDR3 runs 13 residues. Germline CDR1 is DFQATT and CDR2 is SNEGSKA (reference sequence). This chain's CDR3 is CSAPRGSNQPQHF. For the CDR3, the DNA is TGCAGTGCCCCCCGGGGTAGCAATCAGCCCCAGCATTTT.

The V gene is TRBV5-1, the J gene TRBJ2-1; D is possibly TRBD1 or TRBD2 (6 bases each). Germline V CDR1 and CDR2: SGHRS, YFSETQ. V dropped 2 bases and J dropped 5 bases, with 14 bases sitting between them. This CDR3 comprises 15 residues. DNA for the CDR3: TGCGCCAGCAGCTTCTCATGGGGGGCCAACAATGAGCAGTTCTTC. It specifies CASSFSWGANNEQFF.

This clonotype was counted only a few times. The J gene is TRBJ2-7, the V gene TRBV28; the D gene is possibly TRBD2 (7 bases). The V and J ends lost 3 bases and 5 bases respectively, with 17 bases between them. This CDR3 has 15 residues. Germline CDR1 MDHEN, CDR2 SYDVKM. The CDR3 here is CASSFGGAHGDEQYF. CDR3 nucleotides: TGTGCCAGCAGTTTTGGGGGGGCCCACGGCGACGAGCAGTACTTC.

This clonotype appeared a few times. V usage is TRBV10-2 and J usage is TRBJ2-6; 11 bases map to TRBD2. Trimming at V came to 5 bases and at J to 3 bases, leaving 9 bases not matched to a gene. Germline lookup yields CDR1 WSHSY and CDR2 SAAADI. The CDR3 extends over 18 amino acids. The DNA for the CDR3 is TGCGCCAGCAGTAGAATAGCGGGGGGGCGGAATGGGGCCAACGTCCTGACTTTC. Its translation: CASSRIAGGRNGANVLTF.

This chain connects TRBV6-1 to TRBJ2-7; unclear D gene. Trimming took 8 bases from V and 7 from J, leaving 33 bases between them. CDR3 length equals 18 residues. From germline, CDR1 is MNHNS and CDR2 SASEGT. The CDR3 sequence is CASYTGSGRPLTGAEQYF. CDR3 DNA: TGTGCCAGCTACACGGGTTCTGGCAGGCCTCTGACTGGAGCGGAGCAGTACTTC.

This chain joins TRBV12-3 or TRBV12-4 and TRBJ1-6; the D is unclear. This CDR3 is built from 14 residues. With 5 bases removed from V and 10 bases from J, the gap between germline ends came to 15 bases. The DNA of the CDR3 is TGTGCCAGCAGTCTATTTGGACGGGGATCACCCCTCCACTTT. It is translated as CASSLFGRGSPLHF.

This clonotype was counted between two and nine times. V and J are TRBV6-1 and TRBJ2-5; tentative D call: TRBD1 (6 bases). Germline CDR1 is MNHNS and CDR2 is SASEGT. Trimming removed 6 bases from V and 5 bases from J, with 13 bases in between. The CDR3 extends over 13 amino acids. CDR3 nucleotides: TGTGCCAGCAGGAACAGGGTAGAGGAGACCCAGTACTTC. This encodes CASRNRVEETQYF.

The genes are TRBV19 and TRBJ2-3; no definite D call. This CDR3 region has 16 residues. Germline V gene data show CDR1 as LNHDA and CDR2 as SQIVND (reference sequence). V was shortened by 3 bases and J by 3 bases, with 16 bases between the two germline ends. The CDR3: CASSIGPARATDTQYF. CDR3 nucleotides: TGTGCCAGTAGTATTGGCCCCGCCCGGGCGACAGATACGCAGTATTTT.